This TCR beta chain was found in a study of cytomegalovirus exposure and HLA in healthy donors. Produced via immunoSEQ multiplex PCR; TCRdb's table is partial and in-frame only. Among more than 65,000 clones listed, roughly 96% were seen once. Germline V gene lookup returns CDR1 MNHEY and CDR2 SVGAGI. V was clipped by 5 bases and J by 0 bases, with 13 bases between them. The CDR3 runs 15 residues. This clonotype was sampled from a woman between 18 and 29 years old in good health and CMV-seronegative. The rearrangement uses TRBV6-5 and TRBJ1-1; a weak D match, TRBD1 (6 bases). Sequenced material: PBMCs. The chain's CDR3 is CASSSGQPMNTEAFF. For the CDR3, the DNA is TGTGCCAGCAGTAGCGGACAGCCCATGAACACTGAAGCTTTCTTT.